These 5 T cell receptor beta chains were all obtained from the same sample, sequenced in a study of blood T cells in healthy people across ages. The second PCR ran roughly 7 to 11 cycles with a sample-barcoded 5' primer and J-beta primers. TCRdb analysed the 5' RACE reads with MiXCR anew, one entry per CDR3 protein. The sample contains roughly 1,500,000 distinct CDR3 sequences, roughly 45% of which appear only once. Sequenced sample: blood. The receptors derive from a woman younger than 30 in good health.

In regard to this clonotype: A much larger clone differs by one base, so this may be a read error. This CDR3 is CASSPDYYDYTF. The CDR3 nucleotides are TGTGCCAGCAGCCCCGACTACTATGACTACACCTTC. The rearrangement links TRBV12-3 or TRBV12-4 to TRBJ1-2; D not certain. This CDR3 is built from 12 residues.

This clonotype has a handful of counts. The rearrangement links TRBV6-5 to TRBJ1-1, with 9 bases fitting TRBD1. The CDR3 extends over 20 amino acids. Germline CDR1 and CDR2: MNHEY and SVGAGI. V lost 2 bases, J lost 3 bases, and 19 bases stayed unmatched. The CDR3 nucleotides read TGTGCCAGCAGTTACGTGACGGTCCAGGTTACAGGGGGCAGGGACACTGAAGCTTTCTTT. It codes for CASSYVTVQVTGGRDTEAFF.

There are a few counts of this clonotype. V usage is TRBV5-1 and J usage is TRBJ2-3; D gene unclear. Trimming left V 0 bases short and J 2 bases short, with 10 bases between. CDR3 length: 15 residues. Germline V lookup: CDR1 SGHRS, CDR2 YFSETQ. The CDR3 loop reads CASSLDQSYTDTQYF. CDR3 bases: TGCGCCAGCAGCTTGGACCAGTCTTACACAGATACGCAGTATTTT.

The chain carries TRBV20-1 and TRBJ2-7; tentatively, D is TRBD2 (6 bases). V was cut by 3 bases and J by 4 bases, with 19 bases left in between. The CDR3 loop spans 15 amino acids. Germline V CDR1 and CDR2: DFQATT, SNEGSKA (reference sequence). CDR3 nucleotides: TGCAGTGCTAGGCCCGGAGGGGACTCCTTATACGAGCAGTACTTC. It is translated as CSARPGGDSLYEQYF.

This clonotype was counted only a few times. This sequence joins TRBV12-3 or TRBV12-4 and TRBJ2-1; D perhaps matches TRBD1 (5 bases). The CDR3 consists of 15 residues. V lost 4 bases, J lost 4 bases, and 14 bases lay in between. The CDR3 is CASSSAGSLYNEQFF. CDR3 DNA sequence: TGTGCCAGCAGTTCGGCAGGGTCCCTTTACAATGAGCAGTTCTTC.